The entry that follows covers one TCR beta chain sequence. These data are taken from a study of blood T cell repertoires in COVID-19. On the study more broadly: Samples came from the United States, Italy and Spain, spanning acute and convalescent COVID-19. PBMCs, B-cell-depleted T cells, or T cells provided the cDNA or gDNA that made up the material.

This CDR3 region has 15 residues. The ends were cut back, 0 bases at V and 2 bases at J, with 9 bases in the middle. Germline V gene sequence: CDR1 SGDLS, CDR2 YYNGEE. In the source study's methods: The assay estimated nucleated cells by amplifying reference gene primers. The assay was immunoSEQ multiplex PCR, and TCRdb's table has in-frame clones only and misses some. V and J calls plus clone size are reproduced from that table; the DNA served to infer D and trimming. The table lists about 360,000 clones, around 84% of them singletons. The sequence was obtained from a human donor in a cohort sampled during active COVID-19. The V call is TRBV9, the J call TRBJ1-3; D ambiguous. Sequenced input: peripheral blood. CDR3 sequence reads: CASSVGRITGNTIYF. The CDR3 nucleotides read TGTGCCAGCAGCGTAGGGAGGATAACTGGAAACACCATATATTTT.